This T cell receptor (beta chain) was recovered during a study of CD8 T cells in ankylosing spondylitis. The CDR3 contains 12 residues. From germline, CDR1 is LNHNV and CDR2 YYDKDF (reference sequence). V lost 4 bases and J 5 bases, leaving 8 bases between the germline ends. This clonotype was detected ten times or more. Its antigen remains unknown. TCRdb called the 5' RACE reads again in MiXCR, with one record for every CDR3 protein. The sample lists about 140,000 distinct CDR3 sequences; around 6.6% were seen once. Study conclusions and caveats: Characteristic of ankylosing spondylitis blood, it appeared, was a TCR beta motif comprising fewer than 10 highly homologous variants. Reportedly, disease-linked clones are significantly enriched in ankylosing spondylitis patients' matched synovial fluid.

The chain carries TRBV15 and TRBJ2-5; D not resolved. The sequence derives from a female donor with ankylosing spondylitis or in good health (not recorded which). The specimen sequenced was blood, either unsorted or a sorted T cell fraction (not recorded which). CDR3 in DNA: TGTGCCACCAGCACGCTGGGGGAGACCCAGTACTTC. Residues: CATSTLGETQYF. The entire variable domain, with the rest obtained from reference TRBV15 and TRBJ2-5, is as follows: DAMVIQNPRYQVTQFGKPVTLSCSQTLNHNVMYWYQQKSSQAPKLLFHYYDKDFNNEADTPDNFQSRRPNTSFCFLDIRSPGLGDTAMYLCATSTLGETQYFGPGTRLLVL.